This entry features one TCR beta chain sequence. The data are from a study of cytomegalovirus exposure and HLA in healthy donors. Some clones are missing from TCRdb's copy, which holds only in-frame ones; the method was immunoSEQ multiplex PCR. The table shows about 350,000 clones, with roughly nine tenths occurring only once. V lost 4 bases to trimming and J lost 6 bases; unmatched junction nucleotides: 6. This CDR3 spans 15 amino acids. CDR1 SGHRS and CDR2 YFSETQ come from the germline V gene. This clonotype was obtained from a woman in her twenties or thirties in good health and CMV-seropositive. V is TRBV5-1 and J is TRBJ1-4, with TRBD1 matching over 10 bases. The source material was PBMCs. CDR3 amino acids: CASSADRGPDEKLFF. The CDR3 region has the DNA TGCGCCAGCAGCGCAGACAGGGGGCCAGATGAAAAACTGTTTTTT. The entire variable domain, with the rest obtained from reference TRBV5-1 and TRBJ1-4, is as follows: KAGVTQTPRYLIKTRGQQVTLSCSPISGHRSVSWYQQTPGQGLQFLFEYFSETQRNKGNFPGRFSGRQFSNSRSEMNVSTLELGDSALYLCASSADRGPDEKLFFGSGTQLSVL.